The 27 T cell receptor beta chains below all came from one sample that was sequenced in a study of blood T cell repertoires in COVID-19. Method: immunoSEQ multiplex PCR; TCRdb's copy keeps in-frame clones and lacks some. Seen here are 440,000 or so clones, roughly 90% observed once, and the top ten hold roughly 1.5%. The sequenced sample consisted of peripheral blood. The receptor set was obtained from a woman in her thirties or forties with COVID-19, enrolled during active disease.

This clone has only one observation. This chain joins TRBV6-6 and TRBJ1-1; D unclear. Trimming removed 0 bases at V and 4 bases at J, with 9 bases between. CDR3 size: 14 residues. Germline CDR1 MNHNY, CDR2 SVGAGI (reference sequence). CDR3 sequence (DNA): TGTGCCAGCAGTTACTCGCGCGGGATCACTGAAGCTTTCTTT. Its protein product is CASSYSRGITEAFF.

The chain is built from TRBV27 and TRBJ1-2; 8 nucleotides line up with TRBD1. CDR3 length: 18 amino acids. After removal of 4 bases from V and 2 bases from J, the junction contained 15 bases not matched to a gene. Looked up from germline, CDR1 is MNHEY and CDR2 is SMNVEV (reference sequence). The CDR3 sequence is CASSSFKDRAQGNYGYTF. The CDR3 DNA is TGTGCCAGCAGTTCCTTTAAGGACAGGGCCCAAGGGAACTATGGCTACACCTTC.

This clone was recorded once. The chain has TRBV28 and TRBJ2-5; maybe TRBD2 (6 bases). CDR3 length: 13 residues. Germline CDR1 MDHEN, CDR2 SYDVKM. Trimming stripped 3 bases from V and 4 bases from J, with 9 bases between. The CDR3 sequence is CASSFQRVETQYF. Written as DNA, the CDR3 is TGTGCCAGCAGTTTTCAGCGGGTAGAGACCCAGTACTTC.

The chain carries TRBV30 and TRBJ2-1; perhaps TRBD2 as D (5 bases). Trimming cost V 3 bases and J 4 bases, with 10 bases left between them. CDR1 and CDR2 from the germline V gene are GTSNPN and SVGIG (reference sequence). The CDR3 contains 13 residues. Written as DNA, the CDR3 is TGTGCCTGGAGGGTGGGAGCGTACAATGAGCAGTTCTTC. Residues: CAWRVGAYNEQFF.

This sequence joins TRBV28 and TRBJ2-1, with 9 bases that match TRBD2. This CDR3 is 16 amino acids long. CDR1 and CDR2 (germline): MDHEN, SYDVKM. V lost 7 bases and J lost 4; bases outside the gene matches: 11. The CDR3 spells CASTQLPAGGYNEQFF. In DNA form, the CDR3 reads TGTGCCAGCACCCAACTCCCAGCGGGGGGTTACAATGAGCAGTTCTTC.

The V call is TRBV4-3, the J call TRBJ1-4, with D possibly TRBD1 on 6 matching bases. This CDR3 contains 17 residues. CDR1 is LGHNA and CDR2 is YSLEER in the germline V gene. The V end was cut by 0 bases, the J end by 2 bases, with 13 bases between. This chain's CDR3 is CASSQDGHRATNEKLFF. CDR3 DNA: TGCGCCAGCAGCCAAGATGGTCACAGGGCGACTAATGAAAAACTGTTTTTT.

The chain carries TRBV9 and TRBJ2-3; D might be TRBD1 (7 bases). CDR3 length equals 16 residues. Germline V gene data show CDR1 as SGDLS and CDR2 as YYNGEE. V lost 4 bases and J lost 0, with 15 bases in between. CDR3 nucleotides: TGTGCCAGCAGCTACCAACAGGGGACTAGCACAGATACGCAGTATTTT. Its protein product is CASSYQQGTSTDTQYF.

This chain links TRBV5-5 with TRBJ2-1, with a tentative D call TRBD2 (6 bases). The germline CDR1 and CDR2 sequences are SGHKS and YYEKEE (reference sequence). The CDR3 totals 13 residues. V was clipped by 2 bases and J by 6 bases, with 9 bases between them. In DNA form, the CDR3 reads TGTGCCAGCAGCTTACTAGCTAGCAATGAGCAGTTCTTC. It codes for CASSLLASNEQFF.

This clone occurred a few times. The rearrangement joins TRBV30 to TRBJ2-1; 8 nucleotides agree with TRBD2. This CDR3 spans 17 amino acids. Per the germline V gene, CDR1 is GTSNPN and CDR2 is SVGIG (reference sequence). V lost 0 bases, J lost 1 base, and 8 bases stayed unmatched. The CDR3 sequence is CAWSVLAGGVSYNEQFF. CDR3 bases: TGTGCCTGGAGTGTACTGGCGGGGGGCGTATCCTACAATGAGCAGTTCTTC.

The V gene is TRBV30, the J gene TRBJ1-2; D is possibly TRBD1 (5 bases). The CDR3 length is 10 residues. The V end was cut by 1 base, the J end by 11 bases, with 8 bases between. The germline V gene has CDR1 GTSNPN and CDR2 SVGIG (reference sequence). For the CDR3, the DNA is TGTGCCTGGAGTGCCCCAGGGTACACCTTC. Translating gives CAWSAPGYTF. Drawing the rest from reference TRBV30 and TRBJ1-2, the complete variable domain is SQTIHQWPATLVQPVGSPLSLECTVEGTSNPNLYWYRQAAGRGLQLLFYSVGIGQISSEVPQNLSASRPQDRQFILSSKKLLLSDSGFYLCAWSAPGYTFGSGTRLTVV.

This chain uses TRBV5-1 with TRBJ1-2; TRBD1 might be the D (5 bases). CDR1 SGHRS and CDR2 YFSETQ come from the germline V gene. V was pared by 0 bases and J by 3 bases, with 12 bases between. The CDR3 totals 15 residues. CDR3 sequence reads: CASSLVSGGDYGYTF. CDR3 sequence (DNA): TGCGCCAGCAGCTTGGTCTCCGGGGGAGACTATGGCTACACCTTC.

The V and J genes are TRBV11-2 and TRBJ2-5, with 7 bases aligning to TRBD1. This CDR3 has 15 residues. Looked up from germline, CDR1 is SGHAT and CDR2 is FQNNGV. V was pared by 8 bases and J by 5 bases, with 14 bases of the junction left unmatched. CDR3 in DNA: TGTGCCAGCGACCGACAGGGTCGCAGGGGGGAGACCCAGTACTTC. It yields the protein CASDRQGRRGETQYF. The full variable domain, its missing parts supplied by reference TRBV11-2 and TRBJ2-5, is EAGVAQSPRYKIIEKRQSVAFWCNPISGHATLYWYQQILGQGPKLLIQFQNNGVVDDSQLPKDRFSAERLKGVDSTLKIQPAKLEDSAVYLCASDRQGRRGETQYFGPGTRLLVL.

The chain uses TRBV9 and TRBJ2-3; possibly TRBD1 for D (6 bases). This CDR3 has 15 residues. Germline V gene lookup returns CDR1 SGDLS and CDR2 YYNGEE. Trimming shortened V by 0 bases and J by 9 bases, and 17 bases separated the two germline ends. The CDR3 is CASSVEGDPSGTQYF. As DNA, the CDR3 is TGTGCCAGCAGCGTAGAGGGGGACCCCTCGGGGACGCAGTATTTT.

V gene TRBV30 combines with J gene TRBJ2-4; no clear D gene. Germline CDR1 is GTSNPN and CDR2 is SVGIG (reference sequence). V lost 0 bases to trimming and J lost 0 bases, with 9 bases between them. This CDR3 comprises 15 residues. The CDR3 DNA sequence: TGTGCCTGGAGTGTTAGCCTTTTAGCCAAAAACATTCAGTACTTC. This translates into CAWSVSLLAKNIQYF.

The rearrangement uses TRBV15 and TRBJ1-1; D is ambiguous. V lost 6 bases and J 1 base, leaving 9 bases between the germline ends. This CDR3 region has 13 residues. Germline V gene sequence: CDR1 LNHNV, CDR2 YYDKDF (reference sequence). The CDR3: CATRIQPNTEAFF. Here the CDR3 DNA reads TGTGCCACCAGGATACAACCGAACACTGAAGCTTTCTTT.

The V and J genes are TRBV10-3 and TRBJ1-5; D is perhaps TRBD1 (5 bases). CDR1 and CDR2 from the germline V gene are ENHRY and SYGVKD. The V gene lost 10 bases and the J gene lost 3 bases, with 10 bases spanning the gap. The CDR3 runs 12 residues. The CDR3 DNA reads as TGTGCCACCGCGGGGGACAATCAGCCCCAGCATTTT. It codes for CATAGDNQPQHF.

The DNA for the CDR3 is TGCGCCAGCAGCTGGTATGAGGGAGGAGGGAACACTGAAGCTTTCTTT. Translated: CASSWYEGGGNTEAFF. The chain is built from TRBV5-1 and TRBJ1-1; D is unresolved. Germline CDR1 and CDR2: SGHRS and YFSETQ. Trimming stripped 3 bases from V and 1 base from J, with 16 bases between. This CDR3 is built from 16 residues.

This chain links TRBV9 with TRBJ2-3; 13 bases line up with TRBD2. V lost 3 bases, J lost 6 bases, and 13 bases stayed unmatched. CDR1 and CDR2 from the germline V gene are SGDLS and YYNGEE. CDR3 length: 18 amino acids. The CDR3 sequence is CASSASGGLAGFSDTQYF. The DNA for the CDR3 is TGTGCCAGCAGCGCCTCCGGGGGACTAGCGGGATTCTCGGATACGCAGTATTTT. Variable domain in full (rest from reference TRBV9 and TRBJ2-3): DSGVTQTPKHLITATGQRVTLRCSPRSGDLSVYWYQQSLDQGLQFLIQYYNGEERAKGNILERFSAQQFPDLHSELNLSSLELGDSALYFCASSASGGLAGFSDTQYFGPGTRLTVL.

The chain links TRBV6-2 or TRBV6-3 to TRBJ2-1, with TRBD2 as a possible D gene (6 bases). The CDR3 extends over 13 amino acids. Per the germline V gene, CDR1 is MNHEY and CDR2 is SVGEGT. V dropped 6 bases and J dropped 13 bases, with 19 bases sitting between them. CDR3 DNA: TGTGCCAGCAGCCGACGGGACTCCTTAGAACAGTTCTTC. Translated: CASSRRDSLEQFF.

This clone occurred once. This chain joins TRBV5-1 and TRBJ1-4, with D perhaps TRBD1 (6 bases). The V end was cut by 0 bases, the J end by 6 bases, with 12 bases between. The germline V gene encodes CDR1 SGHRS and CDR2 YFSETQ. There are 15 residues in the CDR3. This chain's CDR3 is CASSLGNRDDEKLFF. The CDR3 DNA sequence: TGCGCCAGCAGCTTGGGTAACAGGGATGATGAAAAACTGTTTTTT.

The gene calls are TRBV7-3 and TRBJ2-2, with D perhaps matching TRBD1 (5 bases). V was pared by 2 bases and J by 8 bases, with 15 bases between. The CDR3 sequence is 15 residues long. The germline CDR1 and CDR2 sequences are SGHTA and FQGTGA. CDR3 region: CASSLWLGVGGELFF. DNA of the CDR3: TGTGCCAGCAGCTTATGGTTAGGGGTAGGAGGGGAGCTGTTTTTT.

The chain carries TRBV9 and TRBJ1-1; 9 bases map to TRBD1. The CDR3 is 15 residues long. Per germline, CDR1 SGDLS and CDR2 YYNGEE. Trimming removed 4 bases from V and 4 bases from J; junction bases left unmatched: 8. The CDR3 sequence is CASSRPQGAGTEAFF. In DNA form, the CDR3 reads TGTGCCAGCAGCAGGCCACAGGGGGCTGGCACTGAAGCTTTCTTT.

The chain uses TRBV10-1 and TRBJ2-7; D gene unclear. Trimming left V 6 bases short and J 2 bases short, with 11 bases between. The CDR3 totals 13 residues. The germline CDR1 and CDR2 sequences are WNHNN and SYGVQD (reference sequence). The CDR3 here is CASSPSSTYEQYF. DNA of the CDR3: TGCGCCAGCAGCCCCAGTTCGACCTACGAGCAGTACTTC.

This chain links TRBV28 with TRBJ1-4; 8 nucleotides agree with TRBD1. V lost 3 bases, J lost 3 bases, and 3 bases stayed unmatched. Germline assignment: CDR1 MDHEN and CDR2 SYDVKM. The length of the CDR3 is 15 residues. For the CDR3, the DNA is TGTGCCAGCAGTTTCCAGGGGGCAGCTAATGAAAAACTGTTTTTT. Its translation: CASSFQGAANEKLFF. Variable domain in full (rest from reference TRBV28 and TRBJ1-4): DVKVTQSSRYLVKRTGEKVFLECVQDMDHENMFWYRQDPGLGLRLIYFSYDVKMKEKGDIPEGYSVSREKKERFSLILESASTNQTSMYLCASSFQGAANEKLFFGSGTQLSVL.

The genes are TRBV2 and TRBJ1-2; D might be TRBD1 (6 bases). The CDR3 has 13 residues. Germline loops: CDR1 SNHLY, CDR2 FYNNEI. Trimming removed 7 bases from V and 4 bases from J, with 13 bases in between. CDR3 in amino acids: CASTDSLPYGYTF. CDR3 nucleotides: TGTGCCAGCACGGACAGCCTTCCCTATGGCTACACCTTC.

The V gene is TRBV6-5, the J gene TRBJ1-1; 7 bases agree with TRBD1. CDR3 length equals 12 residues. V lost 4 bases and J lost 7; bases outside the gene matches: 3. Germline V CDR1 and CDR2: MNHEY, SVGAGI. The DNA of the CDR3 is TGTGCCAGCAGTTTCCGGGACAGTGAAGCTTTCTTT. Translation gives CASSFRDSEAFF.

The chain recombines TRBV5-1 with TRBJ2-5; weak D call: TRBD2 (5 bases). Germline V gene data show CDR1 as SGHRS and CDR2 as YFSETQ. V was cut by 3 bases and J by 2 bases, with 14 bases left in between. There are 15 residues in the CDR3. The CDR3 nucleotides are TGCGCCAGCAGCTCGGTAGCGACAACTCAAGAGACCCAGTACTTC. Encoded protein: CASSSVATTQETQYF.